These 26 T cell receptor beta chains came from one sample sequenced in a study of stem cell transplantation in POMP-related autoinflammatory disease. TCRdb's copy holds only in-frame clones and misses some; the assay was immunoSEQ multiplex PCR. The table lists more than 20,000 clones, 82% of them singletons. Here the sequenced sample was CD4+ T cells from PBMCs, taken before stem cell transplantation. All receptors derive from a human donor with POMP-related autoinflammation and immune dysregulation (PRAID).

This clone appeared a single time. V usage is TRBV15 and J usage is TRBJ2-3; D uncertain. The germline V gene has CDR1 LNHNV and CDR2 YYDKDF (reference sequence). This CDR3 comprises 15 residues. Trimming shortened V by 0 bases and J by 0 bases, and 7 bases separated the two germline ends. This CDR3 is CATSRDPGSTDTQYF. The CDR3, as DNA: TGTGCCACCAGCAGAGATCCGGGCAGCACAGATACGCAGTATTTT.

The genes are TRBV6-6 and TRBJ1-1; no definite D call. Germline lookup yields CDR1 MNHNY and CDR2 SVGAGI (reference sequence). CDR3 length: 15 residues. V gave up 2 bases and J gave up 4 bases, with 14 bases separating them. CDR3 sequence: CASSYHRSRGTEAFF. DNA of the CDR3: TGTGCCAGCAGTTACCACCGGTCGCGCGGCACTGAAGCTTTCTTT.

The chain combines TRBV5-1 with TRBJ2-5; a possible D gene is TRBD2 (5 bases). Germline V lookup: CDR1 SGHRS, CDR2 YFSETQ. Trimming shortened V by 0 bases and J by 5 bases, and 11 bases separated the two germline ends. The CDR3 contains 14 residues. The CDR3 coding sequence is TGCGCCAGCAGCTTGGGTTCACGGGATGAGACCCAGTACTTC. It codes for CASSLGSRDETQYF.

The rearrangement uses TRBV19 and TRBJ2-7; TRBD1 might be the D (5 bases). Trimming cost V 3 bases and J 4 bases, with 10 bases left between them. The length of the CDR3 is 13 residues. CDR1 is LNHDA and CDR2 is SQIVND in the germline V gene (reference sequence). For the CDR3, the DNA is TGTGCCAGTAGTATGCGGCAGGGATACGAGCAGTACTTC. It translates to CASSMRQGYEQYF.

This sequence joins TRBV5-6 and TRBJ2-3; no clear D gene. The CDR3 has 13 residues. Germline CDR1 reads SGHDT; CDR2 reads YYEEEE. V lost 3 bases to trimming and J lost 6 bases, with 11 bases between them. The CDR3 loop reads CASSWTTVDTQYF. Written as DNA, the CDR3 is TGTGCCAGCAGCTGGACGACTGTTGATACGCAGTATTTT.

The chain joins TRBV27 to TRBJ2-2, with TRBD1 as a possible D gene (6 bases). Germline-derived CDR1 and CDR2 are MNHEY and SMNVEV (reference sequence). Deletions cut 0 bases from V and 4 bases from J, with 9 bases between. The CDR3 length is 15 residues. The CDR3 sequence is CASSLSVTGTGELFF. CDR3 sequence (DNA): TGTGCCAGCAGTTTATCTGTGACAGGCACCGGGGAGCTGTTTTTT.

Details on this clone: A read error may produce the germline difference seen at one junction end. The chain has TRBV6-5 and TRBJ1-6; 11 positions agree with TRBD1. Germline V gene sequence: CDR1 MNHEY, CDR2 SVGAGI. The CDR3 sequence is 16 residues long. In nucleotides, the CDR3 is TGTGCCAGCAGTTGGACAGGGGGCAGTTATAGTTCACCCCTCCACTTT. Amino acid sequence: CASSWTGGSYSSPLHF.

This clone showed up just a few times. V is TRBV29-1 and J is TRBJ1-1, with 7 bases aligning to TRBD1. Germline V gene data show CDR1 as SQVTM and CDR2 as ANQGSEA. V lost 2 bases and J lost 1; bases outside the gene matches: 4. The length of the CDR3 is 14 residues. CDR3 sequence reads: CSVERGDRNTEAFF. In DNA, the CDR3 is TGCAGCGTTGAAAGGGGGGACAGGAACACTGAAGCTTTCTTT.

The chain joins TRBV7-7 to TRBJ2-3, with unresolved D. The CDR3 extends over 16 amino acids. V lost 2 bases and J 2 bases, leaving 14 bases between the germline ends. Germline V CDR1 and CDR2: SSHAT, FNYEAQ (reference sequence). CDR3 sequence reads: CASSLLRTNLTDTQYF. Here the CDR3 DNA reads TGTGCCAGCAGCTTACTCAGGACCAACCTCACAGATACGCAGTATTTT.

The chain links TRBV9 to TRBJ2-1, with D perhaps matching TRBD1 or TRBD2 (5 bases each). Trimming took 4 bases from V and 2 from J, leaving 13 bases between them. The germline gives CDR1 SGDLS, CDR2 YYNGEE. This CDR3 has 15 amino acids. This chain's CDR3 is CASSPQMGAYNEQFF. As DNA, the CDR3 is TGTGCCAGCAGCCCCCAGATGGGGGCCTACAATGAGCAGTTCTTC.

V gene TRBV6-6 combines with J gene TRBJ1-6; D may be TRBD1 (5 bases). The germline V gene has CDR1 MNHNY and CDR2 SVGAGI (reference sequence). Deletions cut 0 bases from V and 7 bases from J, with 10 bases between. The CDR3 is made up of 15 amino acids. The CDR3 is CASSYSIEGNSPLHF. In DNA form, the CDR3 reads TGTGCCAGCAGTTACTCGATCGAGGGGAATTCACCCCTCCACTTT.

The chain recombines TRBV27 with TRBJ2-3; TRBD1 might be the D (5 bases). Germline V gene data show CDR1 as MNHEY and CDR2 as SMNVEV (reference sequence). The CDR3 runs to 13 residues. Between the trimmed V and J ends, which lost 3 bases and 3 bases, there was a span of 7 bases. The CDR3 reads CASSFHRTDTQYF. DNA for the CDR3: TGTGCCAGCAGTTTTCACAGGACAGATACGCAGTATTTT.

CDR3: CASSLGVGGQGNLGETQYF. The CDR3 nucleotides read TGTGCCAGCAGCTTGGGCGTCGGAGGACAGGGAAACCTGGGCGAGACCCAGTACTTC. The chain couples TRBV5-5 to TRBJ2-5; 8 bases match TRBD1. Trimming took 0 bases from V and 5 from J; bases not matched to a gene: 18. CDR1 is SGHKS, CDR2 YYEKEE, per germline (reference sequence). This CDR3 region has 19 residues.

This clone was observed a single time. The V gene is TRBV7-2, the J gene TRBJ2-7, with 7 bases lining up with TRBD2. The CDR3 has 14 amino acids. The germline V gene has CDR1 SGHTA and CDR2 FQGNSA. Germline trimming cut 2 bases from V and 2 bases from J; bases unmatched to any gene: 3. CDR3 in DNA: TGTGCCAGCAGCTTACGGGGAGGGCCCTACGAGCAGTACTTC. Translated: CASSLRGGPYEQYF.

The V gene is TRBV6-6, the J gene TRBJ2-3; D perhaps matches TRBD2 (7 bases). The germline V gene has CDR1 MNHNY and CDR2 SVGAGI (reference sequence). The CDR3 is 15 amino acids. V was shortened by 2 bases and J by 4 bases, with 13 bases between the two germline ends. CDR3 nucleotide sequence: TGTGCCAGCAGTTACAGGTGGGAGGGGGCAGATACGCAGTATTTT. Its translation is CASSYRWEGADTQYF.

The genes are TRBV11-1 and TRBJ1-1; the D is unclear. This CDR3 has 14 residues. Per germline, CDR1 SGHAT and CDR2 FQDESV (reference sequence). Deletions cut 7 bases from V and 0 bases from J, with 12 bases between. The CDR3 region has the DNA TGTGCCAGCACCTTCAAGGTCATGAACACTGAAGCTTTCTTT. Amino acid sequence: CASTFKVMNTEAFF.

The chain uses TRBV7-8 and TRBJ1-2; TRBD1 might be the D (6 bases). Trimming removed 0 bases from V and 4 bases from J, with 33 bases in between. Germline assignment: CDR1 SGHVS and CDR2 FQNEAQ. The length of the CDR3 is 22 residues. CDR3 region: CASSLADRSKTGRHHVVYGYTF. Written as DNA, the CDR3 is TGTGCCAGCAGCTTAGCCGACCGTTCTAAAACAGGGAGGCACCATGTAGTCTATGGCTACACCTTC.

This clone has more than one count but fewer than ten. V usage is TRBV4-2 and J usage is TRBJ1-5; D gene unclear. The length of the CDR3 is 15 residues. Germline lookup yields CDR1 LGHNA and CDR2 YNFKEQ. V lost 0 bases to trimming and J lost 7 bases, with 13 bases between them. CDR3 nucleotide sequence: TGTGCCAGCAGCCAAGATTTTACAGAAAAACAGCCCCAGCATTTT. This encodes CASSQDFTEKQPQHF.

The V and J genes are TRBV2 and TRBJ2-1; possibly TRBD2 for D (6 bases). The germline V gene has CDR1 SNHLY and CDR2 FYNNEI. V lost 2 bases to trimming and J lost 5 bases, with 16 bases between them. CDR3 length: 16 residues. The CDR3 region is CASSELTPGLNNEQFF. CDR3 bases: TGTGCCAGCAGTGAACTCACCCCGGGACTTAACAATGAGCAGTTCTTC.

The chain combines TRBV5-1 with TRBJ2-1; 8 nucleotides align to TRBD1. J lost 7 bases, V lost 7 bases, and 7 bases had no gene match. CDR3 size: 13 residues. CDR1 and CDR2 from the germline V gene are SGHRS and YFSETQ. This chain's CDR3 is CASATGEKNEQFF. CDR3 bases: TGCGCCAGCGCGACAGGGGAGAAGAATGAGCAGTTCTTC.

The rearrangement uses TRBV9 and TRBJ1-5; 10 positions match TRBD1. Germline CDR1 is SGDLS and CDR2 is YYNGEE. The CDR3 is 16 residues long. Trimming took 4 bases from V and 6 from J; bases not matched to a gene: 10. The CDR3: CASSWDRGVVSQPQHF. CDR3 nucleotide sequence: TGTGCCAGCAGCTGGGACAGGGGTGTCGTTAGTCAGCCCCAGCATTTT.

The rearrangement joins TRBV6-5 to TRBJ1-2; weak D call: TRBD1 (6 bases). The germline V gene has CDR1 MNHEY and CDR2 SVGAGI. The CDR3 has 16 residues. Trimming took off 2 bases at V and 8 bases at J, with 21 bases between the two ends. The CDR3 nucleotides read TGTGCCAGCAGTTACCGGCGGGAGGGGGGGCGGCGGGGCTACACCTTC. Translating gives CASSYRREGGRRGYTF.

This clone was detected only a few times. This rearrangement joins TRBV27 to TRBJ1-2; D gene unclear. Looked up from germline, CDR1 is MNHEY and CDR2 is SMNVEV (reference sequence). Trimming took 5 bases from V and 2 from J, leaving 12 bases between them. CDR3 length: 14 residues. The CDR3 nucleotides read TGTGCCAGCAGTCCCGAAAGGCGGAACTATGGCTACACCTTC. This gives the protein CASSPERRNYGYTF.

With regard to this clone: One end of the junction does not line up with germline, which may come from a read error. At the DNA level, this CDR3 is encoded by other sequences in the same sample as well. The rearrangement uses TRBV6-5 and TRBJ1-3; D is unresolved. CDR1 is MNHEY, CDR2 SVGAGI, per germline. The CDR3 sequence is 13 residues long. The CDR3, as DNA: TGCGCCAGCAGTTACGACGGGGAAAACACCATATATTTT. Encoded protein: CASSYDGENTIYF.

The V and J genes are TRBV27 and TRBJ2-2, with D possibly TRBD2 on 5 matching bases. Germline-derived CDR1 and CDR2 are MNHEY and SMNVEV (reference sequence). The CDR3 covers 14 residues. V lost 6 bases and J 0 bases, leaving 8 bases between the germline ends. CDR3 residues: CASSGISNTGELFF. The CDR3 DNA reads TGTGCCAGCAGCGGGATATCGAACACCGGGGAGCTGTTTTTT.

The chain combines TRBV9 with TRBJ2-3; 8 bases are shared with TRBD1. The V gene's germline CDR1 is SGDLS and CDR2 YYNGEE. The CDR3 is 15 amino acids. The ends lost 4 bases at V and 6 bases at J; junction bases unmatched: 10. For the CDR3, the DNA is TGTGCCAGCAGCTCCCAGACAGGGGTTTTGGATACGCAGTATTTT. It encodes CASSSQTGVLDTQYF.